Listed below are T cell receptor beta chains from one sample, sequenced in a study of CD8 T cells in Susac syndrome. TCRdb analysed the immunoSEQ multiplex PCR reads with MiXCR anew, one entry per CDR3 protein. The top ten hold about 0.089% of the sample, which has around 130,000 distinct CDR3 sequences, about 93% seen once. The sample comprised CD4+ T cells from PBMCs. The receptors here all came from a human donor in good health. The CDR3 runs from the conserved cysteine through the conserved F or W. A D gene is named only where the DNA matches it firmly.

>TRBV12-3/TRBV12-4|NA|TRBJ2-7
TGTGCCAGCAGTTTTGAGGAGAACGGCTACGAGCAGTACTTC
CASSFEENGYEQYF
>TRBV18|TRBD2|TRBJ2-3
TGTGCCAGCTCACCTCGGGTAGCGGGATCGAATACGCAGTATTTT
CASSPRVAGSNTQYF
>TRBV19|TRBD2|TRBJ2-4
TGTGCCAGTAGGTCAAAAACATCTAGCGGGGCGCAGTACTTC
CASRSKTSSGAQYF
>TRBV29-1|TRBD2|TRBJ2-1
TGCAGCGTGGCAGGGGCCAGACTAGCGGGAGGGGATGAGCAGTTCTTC
CSVAGARLAGGDEQFF
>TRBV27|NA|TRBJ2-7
TGTGCCAGCAGTCCAGAGTCTCAATGGGACTACGAGCAGTACTTC
CASSPESQWDYEQYF
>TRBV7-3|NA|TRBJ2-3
TGTGCCAGCAGCCTTACTGGGGCTTCCGATACGCAGTATTTT
CASSLTGASDTQYF
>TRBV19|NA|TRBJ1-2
TGTGCCAGTAGTACCCAGGAAGGGTATGGCTACACCTTC
CASSTQEGYGYTF
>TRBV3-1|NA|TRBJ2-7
TGTGCCAGCAGCCAAGATGACAGGTATTACGGCGAGCAGTACTTC
CASSQDDRYYGEQYF
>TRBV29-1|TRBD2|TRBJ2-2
TGCAGCGTTGGTCGACTAGCGGGAGACACCGGGGAGCTGTTTTTT
CSVGRLAGDTGELFF
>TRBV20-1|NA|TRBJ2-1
TGCAGTGCCCACGGATCCCTGGGGAATGAGCAGTTCTTC
CSAHGSLGNEQFF
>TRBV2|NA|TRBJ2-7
TGTGCCAGTCAGGGTGGAGATAGCGTGACCTACGAGCAGTACTTC
CASQGGDSVTYEQYF
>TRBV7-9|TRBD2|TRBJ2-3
TGTGCCAGCAGCTTCTCAGGCGGGAGTCGCACCGATACGCAGTATTTT
CASSFSGGSRTDTQYF
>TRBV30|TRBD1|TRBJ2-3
TGTGCCTGGAGTATCCCGGGACAGACAGCCACAGATACGCAGTATTTT
CAWSIPGQTATDTQYF
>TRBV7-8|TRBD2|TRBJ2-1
TGTGCCAGCGGTGGGACTACTCCCGATGAGCAGTTCTTC
CASGGTTPDEQFF
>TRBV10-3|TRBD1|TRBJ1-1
TGTGCCATCAGCGCCGCGGACAGGGGAGGCACTGAAGCTTTCTTT
CAISAADRGGTEAFF
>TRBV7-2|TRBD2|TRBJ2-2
TGTGCCAGCAGCCTAGCGGGAGGGGGCACCGGGGAGCTGTTTTTT
CASSLAGGGTGELFF
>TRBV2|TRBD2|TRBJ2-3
TGTGCCAGCAGGGTAGCGGGAGGGCCGACAGATACGCAGTATTTT
CASRVAGGPTDTQYF
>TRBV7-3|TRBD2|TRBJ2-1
TGTGCCAGCAGCTTACGAGCTAGCGGGAGTTTGGGCCGCAATGAGCAGTTCTTC
CASSLRASGSLGRNEQFF
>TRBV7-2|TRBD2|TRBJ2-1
TGTGCCAGCAGCTTAGTTAGCGGGACCACCAATGAGCAGTTCTTC
CASSLVSGTTNEQFF
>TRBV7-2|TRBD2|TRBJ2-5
TGTGCCAGCAGCCTGCATGGACTAGCGGGAGTAGGAGAGACCCAGTACTTC
CASSLHGLAGVGETQYF
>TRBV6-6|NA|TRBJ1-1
TGTGCCAGCAGACCCAGATTCTCACTGGAGAACACTGAAGCTTTCTTT
CASRPRFSLENTEAFF
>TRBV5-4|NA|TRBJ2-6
TGTGCCAGCAGCCCTGACATGGCCGGGGCCAACGTCCTGACTTTC
CASSPDMAGANVLTF
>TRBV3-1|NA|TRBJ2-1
TGTGCCAGCAGCCAAGTCCTCCGGGAATTCTCCTACAATGAGCAGTTCTTC
CASSQVLREFSYNEQFF
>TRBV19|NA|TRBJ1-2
TGTGCCAGTAGTACAATGCCACCTGGGGGGCCCGATGGCTACACCTTC
CASSTMPPGGPDGYTF
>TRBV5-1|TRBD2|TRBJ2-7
TGCGCCAGCAGCAGCCCTCAAGGACTAGCGGGAGTATACGAGCAGTACTTC
CASSSPQGLAGVYEQYF